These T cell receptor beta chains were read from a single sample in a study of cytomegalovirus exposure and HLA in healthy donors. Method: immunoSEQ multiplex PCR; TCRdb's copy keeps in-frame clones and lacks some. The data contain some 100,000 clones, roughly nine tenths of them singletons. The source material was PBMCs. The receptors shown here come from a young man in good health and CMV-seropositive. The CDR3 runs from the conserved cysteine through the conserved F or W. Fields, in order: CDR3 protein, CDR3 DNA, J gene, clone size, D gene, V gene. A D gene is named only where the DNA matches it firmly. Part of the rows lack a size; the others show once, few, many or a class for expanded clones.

cdr3_aa: CASSNTVEETQYF; cdr3_nt: TGTGCCAGCAGCAACACAGTCGAAGAGACCCAGTACTTC; j_call: TRBJ2-5; clone_size: .; d_call: .; v_call: TRBV7-7
cdr3_aa: CATSQGSQETQYF; cdr3_nt: TGTGCCACCTCTCAGGGCTCCCAAGAGACCCAGTACTTC; j_call: TRBJ2-5; clone_size: .; d_call: .; v_call: TRBV6-5
cdr3_aa: CASREGGLALGNTIYF; cdr3_nt: TGTGCCAGCAGAGAAGGGGGACTGGCTCTAGGAAACACCATATATTTT; j_call: TRBJ1-3; clone_size: .; d_call: .; v_call: TRBV2
cdr3_aa: CSVEATALNTEAFF; cdr3_nt: TGCAGCGTTGAAGCTACAGCCCTGAACACTGAAGCTTTCTTT; j_call: TRBJ1-1; clone_size: .; d_call: .; v_call: TRBV29-1
cdr3_aa: CASSIGERAGANVLTF; cdr3_nt: TGTGCCAGTAGTATTGGAGAGAGGGCTGGGGCCAACGTCCTGACTTTC; j_call: TRBJ2-6; clone_size: once; d_call: .; v_call: TRBV19
cdr3_aa: CASRKTGTGGYEQYF; cdr3_nt: TGTGCCAGTAGAAAGACCGGGACAGGGGGCTACGAGCAGTACTTC; j_call: TRBJ2-7; clone_size: .; d_call: TRBD1; v_call: TRBV19
cdr3_aa: CASSPGGPETQYF; cdr3_nt: TGCGCCAGCAGCCCAGGGGGGCCGGAGACCCAGTACTTC; j_call: TRBJ2-5; clone_size: .; d_call: .; v_call: TRBV5-1
cdr3_aa: CASSLAAAYRDSSYNSPLHF; cdr3_nt: TGTGCCAGCAGCTTAGCGGCGGCTTATAGGGACAGCTCCTATAATTCACCCCTCCACTTT; j_call: TRBJ1-6; clone_size: .; d_call: TRBD1; v_call: TRBV7-6
cdr3_aa: CASSGWDRRQETQYF; cdr3_nt: TGTGCCAGCAGCGGCTGGGACAGGCGGCAAGAGACCCAGTACTTC; j_call: TRBJ2-5; clone_size: .; d_call: TRBD1; v_call: TRBV7-9
cdr3_aa: CASIRDRGRYGYTF; cdr3_nt: TGTGCCAGCATCCGGGACAGGGGGCGGTATGGCTACACCTTC; j_call: TRBJ1-2; clone_size: .; d_call: TRBD1; v_call: TRBV6-1
cdr3_aa: CASSPGGVTQYF; cdr3_nt: TGTGCCAGCAGTCCAGGGGGCGTGACCCAGTACTTC; j_call: TRBJ2-5; clone_size: .; d_call: TRBD1; v_call: TRBV14
cdr3_aa: CASSQVASQETQYF; cdr3_nt: TGTGCCAGCAGCCAAGTCGCCAGCCAAGAGACCCAGTACTTC; j_call: TRBJ2-5; clone_size: .; d_call: .; v_call: TRBV4-2
cdr3_aa: CAVTSTDTQYF; cdr3_nt: TGTGCCGTGACTAGCACAGATACGCAGTATTTT; j_call: TRBJ2-3; clone_size: .; d_call: .; v_call: TRBV10-3
cdr3_aa: CASSVNGEAFF; cdr3_nt: TGTGCCAGCAGTGTCAACGGGGAAGCTTTCTTT; j_call: TRBJ1-1; clone_size: .; d_call: .; v_call: TRBV2
cdr3_aa: CASSHRDRGNTGELFF; cdr3_nt: TGCGCCAGCAGCCATCGGGACAGGGGGAACACCGGGGAGCTGTTTTTT; j_call: TRBJ2-2; clone_size: .; d_call: TRBD1; v_call: TRBV4-1
cdr3_aa: CASSQSPGGEQYF; cdr3_nt: TGTGCCAGCAGCCAGTCCCCGGGGGGGGAGCAGTACTTC; j_call: TRBJ2-7; clone_size: .; d_call: TRBD2; v_call: TRBV9
cdr3_aa: CATSRGWTGGRDTEAFF; cdr3_nt: TGTGCCACCAGCAGAGGCTGGACAGGGGGTAGGGACACTGAAGCTTTCTTT; j_call: TRBJ1-1; clone_size: .; d_call: TRBD1; v_call: TRBV15
cdr3_aa: CASSMTATNEKLFF; cdr3_nt: TGCGCCAGCAGCATGACAGCAACTAATGAAAAACTGTTTTTT; j_call: TRBJ1-4; clone_size: .; d_call: .; v_call: TRBV5-1
cdr3_aa: CASSQDGGGLEESSNQPQHF; cdr3_nt: TGTGCCAGCAGCCAAGATGGGGGGGGCTTGGAGGAATCTAGCAATCAGCCCCAGCATTTT; j_call: TRBJ1-5; clone_size: .; d_call: .; v_call: TRBV4-2
cdr3_aa: CASREVGGGNQPQHF; cdr3_nt: TGTGCCAGCAGGGAGGTGGGGGGGGGCAATCAGCCCCAGCATTTT; j_call: TRBJ1-5; clone_size: once; d_call: .; v_call: TRBV28
cdr3_aa: CSASNRDRGHREQYF; cdr3_nt: TGCAGCGCTTCTAACCGGGACAGGGGGCATCGTGAGCAGTACTTC; j_call: TRBJ2-7; clone_size: .; d_call: TRBD1; v_call: TRBV29-1
cdr3_aa: CASSQDRAGTGEDTQYF; cdr3_nt: TGTGCCAGCAGCCAAGATAGGGCCGGGACAGGCGAAGATACGCAGTATTTT; j_call: TRBJ2-3; clone_size: .; d_call: TRBD1; v_call: TRBV4-2
cdr3_aa: CASSETVTYEQYF; cdr3_nt: TGTGCCAGTAGTGAGACAGTTACCTACGAGCAGTACTTC; j_call: TRBJ2-7; clone_size: .; d_call: .; v_call: TRBV19
cdr3_aa: CASTGGPSGYGYTF; cdr3_nt: TGTGCCAGCACCGGGGGTCCCTCCGGCTATGGCTACACCTTC; j_call: TRBJ1-2; clone_size: .; d_call: .; v_call: TRBV9
cdr3_aa: CATSSDGRTNQPQHF; cdr3_nt: TGTGCCACCAGCAGTGACGGAAGGACAAATCAGCCCCAGCATTTT; j_call: TRBJ1-5; clone_size: few; d_call: .; v_call: TRBV15
cdr3_aa: CSARGSPEAFF; cdr3_nt: TGCAGTGCTAGAGGGAGTCCTGAAGCTTTCTTT; j_call: TRBJ1-1; clone_size: few; d_call: .; v_call: TRBV20-1
cdr3_aa: CASSATGAPNYGYTF; cdr3_nt: TGTGCCAGCTCGGCGACAGGAGCCCCTAACTATGGCTACACCTTC; j_call: TRBJ1-2; clone_size: .; d_call: .; v_call: TRBV18
cdr3_aa: CASSGVRVAGRLGVTDTQYF; cdr3_nt: TGTGCCAGCAGTGGCGTTCGAGTAGCGGGGCGCCTGGGCGTCACAGATACGCAGTATTTT; j_call: TRBJ2-3; clone_size: .; d_call: TRBD2; v_call: TRBV2
cdr3_aa: CASSQGGPGTENTEAFF; cdr3_nt: TGCGCCAGCAGCCAAGGAGGGCCCGGGACAGAGAACACTGAAGCTTTCTTT; j_call: TRBJ1-1; clone_size: .; d_call: TRBD1; v_call: TRBV4-3
cdr3_aa: CASSFLHLRQGEYRGYTF; cdr3_nt: TGTGCCAGCAGCTTCCTCCACTTGCGACAGGGTGAATATCGGGGCTACACCTTC; j_call: TRBJ1-2; clone_size: .; d_call: TRBD1; v_call: TRBV11-2
cdr3_aa: CASSPPGTTVNEQFF; cdr3_nt: TGTGCCAGCAGCCCACCCGGGACTACGGTTAATGAGCAGTTCTTC; j_call: TRBJ2-1; clone_size: .; d_call: TRBD2; v_call: TRBV11-2
cdr3_aa: CASSRSPGGPPTNTGELFF; cdr3_nt: TGCGCCAGCAGTCGCAGTCCCGGGGGGCCACCGACGAACACCGGGGAGCTGTTTTTT; j_call: TRBJ2-2; clone_size: .; d_call: .; v_call: TRBV10-1
cdr3_aa: CASSWRTGYEQYF; cdr3_nt: TGTGCCAGCAGTTGGAGGACAGGCTACGAGCAGTACTTC; j_call: TRBJ2-7; clone_size: .; d_call: TRBD1; v_call: TRBV27
cdr3_aa: CASSFGRGLNTEAFF; cdr3_nt: TGTGCCAGCAGCTTTGGACGAGGGCTGAACACTGAAGCTTTCTTT; j_call: TRBJ1-1; clone_size: .; d_call: .; v_call: TRBV5-4
cdr3_aa: CASSLAVRYNEQFF; cdr3_nt: TGTGCCAGCAGCTTAGCGGTCAGATACAATGAGCAGTTCTTC; j_call: TRBJ2-1; clone_size: .; d_call: .; v_call: TRBV7-2